This is a list of T cell receptor beta chains from one sample in a study of shared clonotypes between healthy human individuals. The method was immunoSEQ multiplex PCR; TCRdb's version includes in-frame clones alone and lacks a portion of them. The repertoire holds roughly 680,000 clones, with just under 75% as singletons. Sequenced material: memory CD4+ T cells sorted from blood. These receptors were obtained from a woman in her twenties or thirties in good health. Both conserved end residues are part of each CDR3. The D gene is left open where the match is weak. Rows may omit the clone size; those that give it use once, few, many or a size class.

D	size	V	J	CDR3	DNA
TRBD1	-	TRBV5-4	TRBJ2-7	CASSGGQGGHEQYF	TGTGCCAGCAGCGGGGGACAGGGAGGACACGAGCAGTACTTC
TRBD1	-	TRBV19	TRBJ2-7	CASSRGTAREQYF	TGTGCCAGTAGCCGAGGGACAGCAAGGGAGCAGTACTTC
-	few	TRBV2	TRBJ2-2	CASSETDIRLAGELFF	TGTGCCAGCAGTGAAACGGACATCAGATTGGCCGGGGAGCTGTTTTTT
-	few	TRBV7-2	TRBJ1-4	CASSLVHSNEKLFF	TGTGCCAGCAGCTTAGTGCACAGTAATGAAAAACTGTTTTTT
-	-	TRBV5-1	TRBJ1-1	CASSLGVVGNTEAFF	TGCGCCAGCAGCTTGGGGGTCGTTGGTAACACTGAAGCTTTCTTT
-	-	TRBV5-5	TRBJ1-5	CASSRQGVQPQHF	TGTGCCAGCAGCCGGCAGGGCGTCCAGCCCCAGCATTTT
TRBD2	-	TRBV28	TRBJ2-1	CASQSLAGGDNEQFF	TGTGCCAGCCAATCACTAGCGGGAGGGGATAATGAGCAGTTCTTC
-	-	TRBV30	TRBJ2-6	CAWVPGAGANVLTF	TGTGCCTGGGTCCCCGGAGCCGGGGCCAACGTCCTGACTTTC
-	once	TRBV5-1	TRBJ1-1	CASSPTNVNTEAFF	TGCGCCAGCAGCCCCACGAATGTGAACACTGAAGCTTTCTTT
-	-	TRBV10-3	TRBJ2-3	CAISGAVPSTDTQYF	TGTGCCATCAGTGGGGCGGTTCCTAGCACAGATACGCAGTATTTT
-	-	TRBV15	TRBJ2-7	CATSRDLPHLEQYF	TGTGCCACCAGCAGAGATCTCCCCCACTTGGAGCAGTACTTC